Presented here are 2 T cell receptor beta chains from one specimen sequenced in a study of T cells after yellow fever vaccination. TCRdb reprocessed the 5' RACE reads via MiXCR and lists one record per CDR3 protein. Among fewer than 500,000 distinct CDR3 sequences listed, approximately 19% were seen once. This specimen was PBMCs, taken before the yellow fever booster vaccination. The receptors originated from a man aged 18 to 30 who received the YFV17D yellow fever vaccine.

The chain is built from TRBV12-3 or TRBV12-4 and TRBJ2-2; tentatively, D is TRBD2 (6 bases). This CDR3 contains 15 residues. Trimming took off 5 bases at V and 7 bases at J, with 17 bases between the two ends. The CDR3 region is CASSNGQGGIGELFF. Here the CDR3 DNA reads TGTGCCAGCAGTAACGGCCAAGGAGGGATCGGGGAGCTGTTTTTT.

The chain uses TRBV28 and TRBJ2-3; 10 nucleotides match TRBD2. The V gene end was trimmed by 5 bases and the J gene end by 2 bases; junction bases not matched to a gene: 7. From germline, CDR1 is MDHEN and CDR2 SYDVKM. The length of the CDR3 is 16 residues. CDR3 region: CASSSGGALYTDTQYF. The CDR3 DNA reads TGTGCCAGCAGTAGCGGGGGGGCCCTATACACAGATACGCAGTATTTT.